The clone carrying this T cell receptor beta chain was seen ten or more times. These data are taken from a study of Graves' ophthalmopathy and Graves' hyperthyroidism. TCR beta CDR3 amplification used RNA transcripts. The first-round RT-PCR employed HTBI primers together with the Qiagen OneStep RT-PCR kit. A multiplex PCR was then performed as the second round. TCRdb used MiXCR to reprocess the multiplex PCR reads, holding one entry per CDR3 protein. Here the sample spans about 640,000 distinct CDR3 sequences, just over 40% being singletons. The ends were cut back, 3 bases at V and 4 bases at J, with 9 bases in the middle. Germline CDR1 is MGHDK and CDR2 is SYGVNS. The CDR3 spans 13 residues.

This sequence originates from an adult man with Graves' ophthalmopathy. The chain recombines TRBV25-1 with TRBJ2-5, with a weak D call TRBD1 (6 bases). The sample taken for sequencing was peripheral blood. DNA of the CDR3: TGTGCCAGCAGTGATTTGGGGGCAGAGACCCAGTACTTC. Translation gives CASSDLGAETQYF.